A selection of T cell receptor beta chains follows, all from one sample in a study of response to subunit inactivated influenza vaccine. TCRdb used MiXCR to reprocess the RT-PCR reads, holding one entry per CDR3 protein. The sample includes about 780,000 distinct CDR3 sequences, about 18% of them seen just once. The sample here was PBMCs from blood, taken more than 4 days after vaccination. These receptors were collected from a man aged 50 to 60 who received an inactivated influenza vaccine. Both conserved end residues are part of each CDR3. The D gene is left open where the match is weak. A row's size may be missing; if present it is once, few, many or a size class.

j_call	clone_size	v_call	d_call	cdr3_aa	cdr3_nt
TRBJ2-3	few	TRBV20-1	TRBD2	CSALNLAGTDTQYF	TGCAGTGCTCTTAATCTAGCGGGCACAGATACGCAGTATTTT
TRBJ2-1	few	TRBV9	TRBD1	CASSAGTGARYNEQFF	TGTGCCAGCAGCGCCGGGACAGGGGCTAGGTACAATGAGCAGTTCTTC
TRBJ2-7	-	TRBV27	-	CASSSHVGAALSRYEQYF	TGTGCCAGCAGTTCCCACGTAGGGGCCGCCTTGAGTCGCTACGAGCAGTACTTC
TRBJ2-3	few	TRBV6-5	-	CASSIQGRGIDTDTQYF	TGTGCCAGCAGTATACAGGGGAGGGGAATAGACACAGATACGCAGTATTTT
TRBJ1-1	few	TRBV19	TRBD1	CASSTNRGTEAFF	TGTGCCAGTAGTACAAACAGGGGCACTGAAGCTTTCTTT
TRBJ2-7	-	TRBV20-1	-	CSATYGYEQYF	TGCAGTGCTACGTATGGGTACGAGCAGTACTTC
TRBJ2-7	few	TRBV12-3/TRBV12-4	-	CASSFRGAYYEQYF	TGTGCCAGCAGTTTCAGAGGCGCCTACTACGAGCAGTACTTC
TRBJ2-5	-	TRBV7-9	-	CASSLLGARETQYF	TGTGCCAGCAGCTTACTCGGGGCCCGAGAGACCCAGTACTTC
TRBJ2-2	-	TRBV30	-	CAWSYRTGRGGELFF	TGTGCCTGGAGCTATAGGACCGGCCGTGGCGGGGAGCTGTTTTTT
TRBJ1-2	few	TRBV30	-	CAWMANYGYTF	TGTGCCTGGATGGCAAACTATGGCTACACCTTC
TRBJ2-7	-	TRBV7-8	-	CASSFSRDNDYEQYF	TGTGCCAGCAGCTTCTCCCGGGACAACGACTACGAGCAGTACTTC
TRBJ2-7	-	TRBV4-2	-	CASSQGSGYEQYF	TGTGCCAGCAGCCAAGGAAGCGGCTACGAGCAGTACTTC
TRBJ2-3	few	TRBV29-1	-	CSVDIRAPDTQYF	TGCAGCGTTGATATTCGGGCCCCAGATACGCAGTATTTT
TRBJ2-1	-	TRBV4-3	-	CASSHPAGKYNEQFF	TGCGCCAGCAGCCACCCGGCAGGAAAATACAATGAGCAGTTCTTC
TRBJ1-5	few	TRBV7-9	TRBD1	CASSLDGTGNQPQHF	TGTGCCAGCAGTTTGGATGGGACAGGGAATCAGCCCCAGCATTTT